This is a list of T cell receptor beta chains from one sample in a study of shared clonotypes between healthy human individuals. Generated by immunoSEQ multiplex PCR, the TCRdb table keeps only in-frame clones and is missing some. Seen here are about a million clones, approximately 72% observed once, and the top ten hold 1.4%. The specimen was memory CD4+ T cells sorted from blood. These receptors were collected from a man between 18 and 29 years old in good health. Each CDR3 is given with its conserved first and last residue. D genes are given only for firm matches. Clone size is shown for a subset of rows, as once, few, many or a class of expanded clone.

v_gene	d_gene	abundance	j_gene	CDR3aa	CDR3nt
TRBV5-4	NA	NA	TRBJ1-1	CASSSKGEGRTEAFF	TGTGCCAGCAGCTCGAAAGGAGAGGGGAGAACTGAAGCTTTCTTT
TRBV18	TRBD1	NA	TRBJ1-1	CASSTTGGEAEAFF	TGTGCCAGCTCAACCACAGGGGGCGAGGCTGAAGCTTTCTTT
TRBV4-1	NA	NA	TRBJ1-1	CASSQGVQGKNTEAFF	TGCGCCAGCAGCCAAGGGGTACAGGGAAAGAACACTGAAGCTTTCTTT
TRBV27	NA	NA	TRBJ1-4	CASSPTGNHEKLFF	TGTGCCAGCAGTCCGACCGGGAACCATGAAAAACTGTTTTTT
TRBV6-6	NA	NA	TRBJ2-2	CASGRNRGNTGELFF	TGTGCCAGCGGCAGGAACCGGGGGAACACCGGGGAGCTGTTTTTT
TRBV11-2	NA	NA	TRBJ1-6	CASSLGEVFRPSPLHF	TGTGCCAGCAGCTTAGGAGAGGTGTTTCGTCCTTCACCCCTCCACTTT
TRBV18	NA	NA	TRBJ2-7	CASSRDYEQYF	TGTGCCAGCTCACGTGACTACGAGCAGTACTTC
TRBV19	NA	NA	TRBJ1-5	CASSTTPLARNQPQHF	TGTGCCAGTAGTACAACACCCCTAGCCCGCAATCAGCCCCAGCATTTT
TRBV19	NA	many	TRBJ1-1	CASSILGDLNTEAFF	TGTGCCAGTAGTATTCTCGGCGACTTGAACACTGAAGCTTTCTTT
TRBV15	NA	NA	TRBJ1-2	CATSRGGSDYGYTF	TGTGCCACCAGCAGAGGGGGGTCGGACTATGGCTACACCTTC
TRBV7-2	TRBD1	NA	TRBJ1-4	CASSRRQGDEKLFF	TGTGCCAGCAGCCGCCGACAGGGGGATGAAAAACTGTTTTTT
TRBV7-9	TRBD2	NA	TRBJ2-3	CASLASGADTQYF	TGTGCCAGCTTAGCTAGCGGAGCAGATACGCAGTATTTT
TRBV7-2	NA	NA	TRBJ2-6	CASSLAPGANVLTF	TGTGCCAGCAGCTTAGCCCCTGGGGCCAACGTCCTGACTTTC
TRBV4-1	TRBD2	NA	TRBJ2-7	CASSQGGTAGDYEQYF	TGCGCCAGCAGCCAAGGGGGAACCGCGGGGGACTACGAGCAGTACTTC